These T cell receptor beta chains were read from a single sample in a study of T-cell reconstitution after alpha-beta-depleted transplantation in children. In TCRdb, the PCR reads were re-called with MiXCR into one record per CDR3 protein. The sample yields about 290,000 distinct CDR3 sequences, over 7.5% seen once. The input for sequencing was peripheral blood, taken 360 days after TCRalphabeta/CD19-depleted stem cell transplant. These receptor sequences come from a female patient aged 2-10 years who had a stem cell transplant for Fanconi anemia, so the T cells may come from the graft donor. CDR3s include the opening cysteine and the closing phenylalanine or tryptophan. The D gene is left open where the match is weak. Part of the rows lack a size; the others show once, few, many or a class for expanded clones.

v_gene: TRBV10-3; abundance: many; d_gene: -; j_gene: TRBJ1-4; CDR3aa: CAISESKPMTNEKLFF; CDR3nt: TGTGCCATCAGTGAGTCGAAGCCGATGACTAATGAAAAACTGTTTTTT
v_gene: TRBV29-1; abundance: many; d_gene: -; j_gene: TRBJ1-1; CDR3aa: CSVLGGVHVGTHPTEAFF; CDR3nt: TGCAGCGTTCTAGGGGGGGTACACGTCGGCACCCACCCGACTGAAGCTTTCTTT
v_gene: TRBV20-1; abundance: many; d_gene: TRBD2; j_gene: TRBJ2-1; CDR3aa: CSARTVGLAGGPSSYNEQFF; CDR3nt: TGCAGTGCTAGAACGGTGGGACTAGCGGGAGGTCCGAGCTCCTACAATGAGCAGTTCTTC
v_gene: TRBV7-2; abundance: many; d_gene: -; j_gene: TRBJ2-5; CDR3aa: CASSDPWGQETQYF; CDR3nt: TGTGCCAGCAGCGACCCGTGGGGGCAAGAGACCCAGTACTTC
v_gene: TRBV7-9; abundance: few; d_gene: -; j_gene: TRBJ1-6; CDR3aa: CASTEGNSPLHF; CDR3nt: TGTGCCAGCACAGAGGGAAATTCACCCCTCCACTTT
v_gene: TRBV7-9; abundance: many; d_gene: TRBD1; j_gene: TRBJ1-1; CDR3aa: CASSLEGPGGAFF; CDR3nt: TGTGCCAGCAGCTTAGAAGGGCCAGGGGGAGCTTTCTTT
v_gene: TRBV5-4; abundance: -; d_gene: -; j_gene: TRBJ1-2; CDR3aa: CASSRVSAQTRYGYTF; CDR3nt: TGTGCCAGCAGCCGTGTGTCGGCCCAAACCCGCTATGGCTACACCTTC
v_gene: TRBV6-1; abundance: few; d_gene: -; j_gene: TRBJ1-2; CDR3aa: CASLLGGPSYGYTF; CDR3nt: TGTGCCAGCCTTTTAGGGGGACCCAGCTATGGCTACACCTTC
v_gene: TRBV28; abundance: many; d_gene: -; j_gene: TRBJ2-7; CDR3aa: CASSPRTVSYEQYF; CDR3nt: TGTGCCAGCAGTCCGCGAACGGTCTCCTACGAGCAGTACTTC
v_gene: TRBV20-1; abundance: -; d_gene: -; j_gene: TRBJ1-1; CDR3aa: CSAQDSPNTEAFF; CDR3nt: TGCAGTGCCCAAGACAGTCCAAACACTGAAGCTTTCTTT
v_gene: TRBV21-1; abundance: many; d_gene: -; j_gene: TRBJ1-5; CDR3aa: CASSLRQDSNQPQHF; CDR3nt: TGTGCCAGCAGCCTTCGACAGGATTCCAATCAGCCCCAGCATTTT
v_gene: TRBV11-2; abundance: many; d_gene: TRBD2; j_gene: TRBJ2-3; CDR3aa: CASSFWTSGGAADTQYF; CDR3nt: TGTGCCAGCAGCTTCTGGACTAGCGGGGGGGCGGCAGATACGCAGTATTTT
v_gene: TRBV6-6; abundance: many; d_gene: -; j_gene: TRBJ2-3; CDR3aa: CASSYSGGDTQYF; CDR3nt: TGTGCCAGCAGTTACTCGGGAGGAGATACGCAGTATTTT
v_gene: TRBV7-2; abundance: many; d_gene: TRBD2; j_gene: TRBJ2-1; CDR3aa: CASSLFGTSGASSYNEQFF; CDR3nt: TGTGCCAGCAGCTTATTTGGGACTAGCGGGGCGAGCTCCTACAATGAGCAGTTCTTC